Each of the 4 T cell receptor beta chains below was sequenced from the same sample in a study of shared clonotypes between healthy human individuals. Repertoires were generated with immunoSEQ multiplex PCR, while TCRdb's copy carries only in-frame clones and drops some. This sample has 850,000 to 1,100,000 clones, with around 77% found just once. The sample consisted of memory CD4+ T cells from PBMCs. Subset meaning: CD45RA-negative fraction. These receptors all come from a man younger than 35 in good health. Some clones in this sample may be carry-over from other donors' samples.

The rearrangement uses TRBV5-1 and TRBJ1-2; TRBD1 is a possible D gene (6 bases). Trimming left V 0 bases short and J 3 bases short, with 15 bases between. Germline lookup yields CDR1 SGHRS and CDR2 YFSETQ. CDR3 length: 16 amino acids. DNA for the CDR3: TGCGCCAGCAGCTTGGCCGGGGGGCCGACACACTATGGCTACACCTTC. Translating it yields CASSLAGGPTHYGYTF.

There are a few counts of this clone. CDR3 residues: CASRSLRQGYEQYF. The CDR3 DNA reads as TGCGCCAGCAGGTCTTTGAGACAGGGGTACGAGCAGTACTTC. V usage is TRBV5-1 and J usage is TRBJ2-7; 8 bases match TRBD1. The CDR3 contains 14 residues. J gave up 4 bases and V 5 bases, and 8 bases lay outside the gene matches. CDR1 and CDR2 (germline): SGHRS, YFSETQ.

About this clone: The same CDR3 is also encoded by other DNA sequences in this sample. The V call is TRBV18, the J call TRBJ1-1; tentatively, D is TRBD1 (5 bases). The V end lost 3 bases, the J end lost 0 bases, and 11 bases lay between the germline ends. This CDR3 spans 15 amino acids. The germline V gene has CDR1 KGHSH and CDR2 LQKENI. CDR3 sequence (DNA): TGTGCCAGCTCACCCTTGGGACTCCTGAACACTGAAGCTTTCTTT. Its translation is CASSPLGLLNTEAFF.

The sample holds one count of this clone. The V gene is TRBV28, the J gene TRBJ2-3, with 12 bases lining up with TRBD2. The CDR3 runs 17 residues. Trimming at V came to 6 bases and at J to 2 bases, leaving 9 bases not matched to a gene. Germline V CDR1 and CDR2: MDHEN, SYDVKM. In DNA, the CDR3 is TGTGCCAGCAGACCATGGACTAGCGGGGATCACACAGATACGCAGTATTTT. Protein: CASRPWTSGDHTDTQYF. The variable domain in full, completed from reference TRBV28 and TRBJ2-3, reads DVKVTQSSRYLVKRTGEKVFLECVQDMDHENMFWYRQDPGLGLRLIYFSYDVKMKEKGDIPEGYSVSREKKERFSLILESASTNQTSMYLCASRPWTSGDHTDTQYFGPGTRLTVL.